The rows below give T cell receptor beta chains drawn from one sample of a study of Tregs in tolerant kidney transplant recipients. Sequenced by immunoSEQ multiplex PCR; TCRdb stores in-frame clones only, minus some. Of fewer than 80,000 clones listed, about 88% are singletons. Sequencing was performed on CD4+ T cells from blood, taken before the transplant. These receptors were obtained from a human donor who received a combined kidney and bone marrow transplant. The CDR3 runs from the conserved cysteine through the conserved F or W. The D gene is left open where the match is weak. Only part of the rows carry a size: once, few, many, or a class if the clone is expanded.

clone_size	d_call	v_call	j_call	cdr3_aa	cdr3_nt
-	TRBD2	TRBV5-6	TRBJ2-3	CASSPGLAGMDTQYF	TGTGCCAGCAGCCCTGGATTAGCGGGAATGGATACGCAGTATTTT
once	-	TRBV19	TRBJ1-2	CATNTSRAVSLSYTF	TGTGCCACCAACACTTCGCGGGCCGTTAGTTTGAGCTACACCTTC
-	-	TRBV6-1	TRBJ2-4	CASREGSRNIQYF	TGTGCCAGCAGAGAGGGCTCAAGAAACATTCAGTACTTC
-	TRBD1	TRBV6-5	TRBJ1-1	CASRRDRGHTEAFF	TGTGCCAGCAGGCGGGACAGGGGACATACTGAAGCTTTCTTT
-	-	TRBV28	TRBJ2-7	CASSLVGARYEQYF	TGTGCCAGCAGTTTGGTGGGGGCGAGGTACGAGCAGTACTTC
-	TRBD1	TRBV5-1	TRBJ1-1	CASSSGQGSNTEAFF	TGCGCCAGCAGCTCTGGACAGGGGTCGAACACTGAAGCTTTCTTT
-	-	TRBV5-1	TRBJ2-7	CASSEGGLSSYEQYF	TGCGCCAGCAGCGAGGGGGGGCTCAGCTCCTACGAGCAGTACTTC
once	-	TRBV29-1	TRBJ2-7	CSVDTPRGEQYF	TGCAGCGTGGACACCCCGCGGGGCGAGCAGTACTTC
-	-	TRBV20-1	TRBJ2-7	CSAPAAYEQYF	TGCAGTGCCCCGGCGGCCTACGAGCAGTACTTC
-	TRBD2	TRBV14	TRBJ2-7	CASSQHPYLAGVTYEQYF	TGTGCCAGCAGCCAACATCCCTACTTAGCGGGAGTGACCTACGAGCAGTACTTC
few	TRBD1	TRBV29-1	TRBJ2-5	CSVEARQGEETQYF	TGCAGCGTTGAAGCCCGACAGGGAGAAGAGACCCAGTACTTC
-	-	TRBV4-3	TRBJ1-2	CASSPETFNYGYTF	TGCGCCAGCAGCCCAGAGACATTTAACTATGGCTACACCTTC
once	TRBD2	TRBV27	TRBJ2-1	CASSSGRAGGEQFF	TGTGCCAGCAGTAGCGGGAGGGCCGGGGGTGAGCAGTTCTTC
-	-	TRBV20-1	TRBJ2-1	CSASPYNEQFF	TGCAGTGCTTCCCCGTACAATGAGCAGTTCTTC
-	TRBD2	TRBV4-1	TRBJ2-2	CASSQDSGRAGGNGELFF	TGCGCCAGCAGCCAAGATAGCGGGAGGGCCGGGGGAAACGGGGAGCTGTTTTTT
few	-	TRBV11-3	TRBJ1-5	CASSLHGVPW	TGTGCCAGCAGCCTACACGGGGTCCCTTGG
-	TRBD1	TRBV7-9	TRBJ1-2	CASSFTGGTSGYTF	TGTGCCAGCAGCTTTACAGGGGGAACTTCTGGCTACACCTTC
-	-	TRBV7-2	TRBJ2-3	CASSPDRYSTDTQYF	TGTGCCAGCAGCCCCGACAGATACAGCACAGATACGCAGTATTTT
-	-	TRBV10-1	TRBJ2-3	CASSMTSRNRGTQYF	TGCGCCAGCAGTATGACTAGTCGAAACAGGGGTACGCAGTATTTT
once	TRBD1	TRBV7-3	TRBJ1-1	CASSLASGQVNTEAFF	TGTGCCAGCAGCTTGGCAAGCGGACAGGTCAACACTGAAGCTTTCTTT
-	-	TRBV2	TRBJ2-5	CAGSEGSPETQYF	TGTGCCGGTAGCGAGGGCAGCCCGGAGACCCAGTACTTC
-	TRBD2	TRBV6-1	TRBJ2-5	CASRGAGGGQETQYF	TGTGCCAGCAGAGGAGCGGGAGGGGGCCAAGAGACCCAGTACTTC
-	TRBD1	TRBV6-5	TRBJ2-5	CASRRGRGETQYF	TGTGCCAGCAGGAGGGGGCGCGGAGAGACCCAGTACTTC
-	TRBD1	TRBV27	TRBJ2-3	CASRELGQGAGDTQYF	TGTGCCAGCAGAGAGCTGGGACAGGGGGCGGGAGATACGCAGTATTTT
-	TRBD1	TRBV6-5	TRBJ1-4	CASSRTGQHNEKLFF	TGTGCCAGCAGTCGAACGGGACAGCATAATGAAAAACTGTTTTTT
-	TRBD1	TRBV6-1	TRBJ2-7	CASSSTGASNYEQYF	TGTGCCAGCAGCAGCACAGGGGCGTCGAACTACGAGCAGTACTTC
-	TRBD2	TRBV18	TRBJ2-3	CASSPGLAESDTQYF	TGTGCCAGCTCACCCGGACTAGCGGAATCGGATACGCAGTATTTT
once	-	TRBV5-1	TRBJ1-4	CASSAESGSHEKLFF	TGCGCCAGCAGCGCCGAGAGCGGGAGTCATGAAAAACTGTTTTTT
-	-	TRBV28	TRBJ2-7	CASSYSNGRISYEQYF	TGTGCCAGCAGTTATAGCAACGGGAGAATCTCCTACGAGCAGTACTTC
-	TRBD2	TRBV7-3	TRBJ2-2	CASSPLAGGDTGELFF	TGTGCCAGCAGCCCCCTAGCGGGAGGGGACACCGGGGAGCTGTTTTTT
-	TRBD2	TRBV5-1	TRBJ2-3	CASSAGTSGTTDTQYF	TGCGCCAGCAGCGCCGGGACTAGCGGGACCACAGATACGCAGTATTTT
-	TRBD1	TRBV4-1	TRBJ2-2	CASSLRSSGTGEAGELFF	TGCGCCAGCAGCCTCCGCTCCTCCGGGACAGGGGAGGCCGGGGAGCTGTTTTTT
-	TRBD1	TRBV4-1	TRBJ1-5	CASSQGLQGVGQPQHF	TGCGCCAGCAGCCAAGGATTACAGGGGGTAGGTCAGCCCCAGCATTTT
-	TRBD2	TRBV7-9	TRBJ2-7	CASSLGREGLGEQYF	TGTGCCAGCAGCCTGGGGCGGGAGGGCCTGGGCGAGCAGTACTTC
-	TRBD1	TRBV28	TRBJ1-1	CASNRGQATEAFF	TGTGCCAGCAACCGGGGACAGGCCACTGAAGCTTTCTTT
-	TRBD2	TRBV2	TRBJ2-5	CASRRSVLAGGQETQYF	TGTGCCAGCAGGCGCTCAGTACTAGCGGGAGGCCAGGAGACCCAGTACTTC
-	-	TRBV7-9	TRBJ2-2	CASSDASGTKNTGELFF	TGTGCCAGCAGCGACGCATCCGGGACAAAGAACACCGGGGAGCTGTTTTTT
once	TRBD1	TRBV29-1	TRBJ1-1	CSVVPVTGGTEAFF	TGCAGCGTTGTCCCCGTAACAGGGGGCACTGAAGCTTTCTTT
-	TRBD1	TRBV7-2	TRBJ2-3	CASSPRQGPTDTQYF	TGTGCCAGCAGCCCCCGACAGGGACCCACAGATACGCAGTATTTT
-	-	TRBV18	TRBJ1-2	CASSDGGSGRNYGYTF	TGTGCCAGCTCCGACGGAGGGTCCGGGAGAAACTATGGCTACACCTTC
-	TRBD2	TRBV9	TRBJ2-2	CASSVGGGRSLWANTGELFF	TGTGCCAGCAGCGTAGGGGGCGGGAGAAGTCTCTGGGCGAACACCGGGGAGCTGTTTTTT
-	-	TRBV14	TRBJ2-3	CASSAHYTQYF	TGTGCCAGCAGCGCGCACTATACGCAGTATTTT
-	TRBD1	TRBV7-2	TRBJ2-7	CASSAGTGGFDEQYF	TGTGCCAGCAGCGCGGGGACAGGGGGGTTCGACGAGCAGTACTTC
-	TRBD1	TRBV29-1	TRBJ2-7	CSVADRIPPNEQYF	TGCAGCGTTGCGGACAGGATACCTCCCAACGAGCAGTACTTC
-	TRBD1	TRBV27	TRBJ1-5	CASSTDRGMNQPQHF	TGTGCCAGCAGCACTGACAGGGGGATGAATCAGCCCCAGCATTTT
-	TRBD1	TRBV5-4	TRBJ1-2	CASSPTPGQGITYGYTF	TGTGCCAGCAGCCCGACCCCGGGACAGGGAATTACCTATGGCTACACCTTC
-	-	TRBV27	TRBJ1-5	CASSPRVFQPQHF	TGTGCCAGCAGCCCTCGAGTGTTTCAGCCCCAGCATTTT
-	TRBD1	TRBV9	TRBJ1-5	CASSVANRDRAKQPQHF	TGTGCCAGCAGCGTAGCTAACCGGGACAGGGCGAAACAGCCCCAGCATTTT
-	TRBD2	TRBV5-1	TRBJ2-5	CASSQGLVFPETQYF	TGCGCCAGCAGCCAGGGACTAGTGTTTCCAGAGACCCAGTACTTC